This is a list of T cell receptor beta chains from one sample in a study of chemoradiotherapy in HPV16-positive cancers. Generated by immunoSEQ multiplex PCR, the TCRdb table keeps only in-frame clones and is missing some. This sample has 5,500 to 8,000 clones, with roughly nine tenths found just once. This material was acquired from a patient who underwent chemoradiotherapy. Receptors originate from a human donor with HPV-associated anogenital cancer. Both conserved end residues are part of each CDR3. The D gene is left open where the match is weak. Not every row has a clone size; where given, it reads once, few, many or a size class.

v_gene: TRBV11-2; d_gene: -; j_gene: TRBJ1-3; abundance: -; CDR3nt: TGTGCCAGCACCGATCGTGGAAACACCATATATTTT; CDR3aa: CASTDRGNTIYF
v_gene: TRBV5-1; d_gene: TRBD1; j_gene: TRBJ1-4; abundance: few; CDR3nt: TGCGCCAGCAAAGGGACAGGGGAGCAAAAACTGTTTTTT; CDR3aa: CASKGTGEQKLFF
v_gene: TRBV10-3; d_gene: -; j_gene: TRBJ1-1; abundance: -; CDR3nt: TGTGCCATCAGAAGAGGCCAGGGACTGACTATGGACACTGAAGCTTTCTTT; CDR3aa: CAIRRGQGLTMDTEAFF
v_gene: TRBV6-6; d_gene: TRBD2; j_gene: TRBJ2-7; abundance: -; CDR3nt: TGTGCCAGCAGTTATGGAACTAGCGGACCCTCCTACGAGCAGTACTTC; CDR3aa: CASSYGTSGPSYEQYF
v_gene: TRBV25-1; d_gene: -; j_gene: TRBJ2-2; abundance: -; CDR3nt: TGTGCCAGCAGTGAGTGGGACGAAAAATCGAACACCGGGGAGCTGTTTTTT; CDR3aa: CASSEWDEKSNTGELFF
v_gene: TRBV4-1; d_gene: -; j_gene: TRBJ2-4; abundance: -; CDR3nt: TGCGCCAGCAGCCAAGTACCCGTTGGCATGGCCATTCAGTACTTC; CDR3aa: CASSQVPVGMAIQYF
v_gene: TRBV1; d_gene: -; j_gene: TRBJ2-3; abundance: -; CDR3nt: TGCACCAGCAGCCACCAATTTTTCGGCGGGACAGGGCCTCTCCCAGATACGCAGTATTTT; CDR3aa: CTSSHQFFGGTGPLPDTQYF
v_gene: TRBV6-5; d_gene: -; j_gene: TRBJ1-6; abundance: -; CDR3nt: TGTGCCAGCAGCCTTGACAGGAATGATTCACCCCTCCACTTT; CDR3aa: CASSLDRNDSPLHF
v_gene: TRBV28; d_gene: -; j_gene: TRBJ2-5; abundance: -; CDR3nt: TGTGCCAGCAGGCGTCAAGAGACCCAGTACTTC; CDR3aa: CASRRQETQYF
v_gene: TRBV19; d_gene: -; j_gene: TRBJ1-5; abundance: -; CDR3nt: TGTGCCAGTAGTACCCCGAACGTCCAGGGTCATCAGCCCCAGCATTTT; CDR3aa: CASSTPNVQGHQPQHF
v_gene: TRBV7-9; d_gene: -; j_gene: TRBJ2-7; abundance: -; CDR3nt: TGTGCCAGCAGGGACGGATTAACCTACGAGCAGTACTTC; CDR3aa: CASRDGLTYEQYF
v_gene: TRBV2; d_gene: TRBD1; j_gene: TRBJ2-7; abundance: -; CDR3nt: TGTGCCAGCAGCCCAACCGGGACAGGGGCCCCCTACGAGCAGTACTTC; CDR3aa: CASSPTGTGAPYEQYF
v_gene: TRBV5-4; d_gene: TRBD1; j_gene: TRBJ2-5; abundance: -; CDR3nt: TGTGCCAGCAGCTTAGGACAGGGTACGACCCAAGAGACCCAGTACTTC; CDR3aa: CASSLGQGTTQETQYF
v_gene: TRBV10-2; d_gene: -; j_gene: TRBJ1-3; abundance: -; CDR3nt: TGCGCCAGCAGTGAAGACCGGGGAAACTCTGGAAACACCATATATTTT; CDR3aa: CASSEDRGNSGNTIYF
v_gene: TRBV10-2; d_gene: -; j_gene: TRBJ1-5; abundance: -; CDR3nt: TGCGCCAGCAGTTGGAGTCCTATAAATCAGCCCCAGCATTTT; CDR3aa: CASSWSPINQPQHF
v_gene: TRBV18; d_gene: -; j_gene: TRBJ2-2; abundance: -; CDR3nt: TGTGCCAGCTCACTGGATACCCGCCGGGGCGGGGAGCTGTTTTTT; CDR3aa: CASSLDTRRGGELFF
v_gene: TRBV6-5; d_gene: -; j_gene: TRBJ2-1; abundance: -; CDR3nt: TGTGCCAGCAGTTCTTCTTTTTCGTCAGTTGAGCAGTTCTTC; CDR3aa: CASSSSFSSVEQFF
v_gene: TRBV19; d_gene: -; j_gene: TRBJ1-2; abundance: -; CDR3nt: TGTGCCAGTATCTCGGGACAAGGGTTCTATGGCTACACCTTC; CDR3aa: CASISGQGFYGYTF
v_gene: TRBV10-2; d_gene: TRBD2; j_gene: TRBJ2-3; abundance: -; CDR3nt: TGCGCCAGCTCTAGCGGGATGCGAGATACGCAGTATTTT; CDR3aa: CASSSGMRDTQYF
v_gene: TRBV5-6; d_gene: -; j_gene: TRBJ2-3; abundance: -; CDR3nt: TGTGCCAGCAGTGGTGCCGGGGGGCGTACAGATACGCAGTATTTT; CDR3aa: CASSGAGGRTDTQYF
v_gene: TRBV7-6; d_gene: -; j_gene: TRBJ2-1; abundance: -; CDR3nt: TGTGCCAGCAGCCCAGCCCCCCTGGCGGGCAATGAGCAGTTCTTC; CDR3aa: CASSPAPLAGNEQFF
v_gene: TRBV19; d_gene: -; j_gene: TRBJ2-5; abundance: -; CDR3nt: TGTGCCAGTAGTACACCCGGGTTGAGAGAGACCCAGTACTTC; CDR3aa: CASSTPGLRETQYF
v_gene: TRBV19; d_gene: TRBD2; j_gene: TRBJ2-1; abundance: -; CDR3nt: TGTGCCAGTAGTATCCCCCCCGGGAGGAGCGGTGAGCAGTTCTTC; CDR3aa: CASSIPPGRSGEQFF
v_gene: TRBV6-6; d_gene: -; j_gene: TRBJ2-1; abundance: -; CDR3nt: TGTGCCAGCCGGGCGGGTCATGAGCAGTTCTTC; CDR3aa: CASRAGHEQFF
v_gene: TRBV14; d_gene: -; j_gene: TRBJ2-7; abundance: once; CDR3nt: TGTGCCAGCAGCCAATATTCCGGGGTCTACGAGCAGTACTTC; CDR3aa: CASSQYSGVYEQYF
v_gene: TRBV10-3; d_gene: TRBD2; j_gene: TRBJ2-3; abundance: -; CDR3nt: TGTGCCATCAGTGAACCCCAAACGGGAGGGTTATCCACAGATACGCAGTATTTT; CDR3aa: CAISEPQTGGLSTDTQYF
v_gene: TRBV6-1; d_gene: TRBD2; j_gene: TRBJ2-1; abundance: -; CDR3nt: TGTGCCAGCAGTGAGAGGTCTAGCGGGAACAATGAGCAGTTCTTC; CDR3aa: CASSERSSGNNEQFF
v_gene: TRBV2; d_gene: -; j_gene: TRBJ2-5; abundance: -; CDR3nt: TGTGCCAGCAGCCTAGACAGCGGATGGGAGACCCAGTACTTC; CDR3aa: CASSLDSGWETQYF
v_gene: TRBV27; d_gene: TRBD2; j_gene: TRBJ2-7; abundance: -; CDR3nt: TGTGCCAGCAGGCCCTCCGGACTAGCGGGATACGAGCAGTACTTC; CDR3aa: CASRPSGLAGYEQYF
v_gene: TRBV29-1; d_gene: TRBD2; j_gene: TRBJ2-3; abundance: -; CDR3nt: TGCAGCACCGGGACTAGCGTTGCAGATACGCAGTATTTT; CDR3aa: CSTGTSVADTQYF
v_gene: TRBV19; d_gene: -; j_gene: TRBJ2-3; abundance: -; CDR3nt: TGTGCCAGTAGTATTAACTGGGGGCATGAGCAGTATTTT; CDR3aa: CASSINWGHEQYF
v_gene: TRBV10-2; d_gene: -; j_gene: TRBJ1-2; abundance: -; CDR3nt: TGCGCCAGCAGTGATTTATTAGGCTATGGCTACACCTTC; CDR3aa: CASSDLLGYGYTF
v_gene: TRBV27; d_gene: -; j_gene: TRBJ1-2; abundance: -; CDR3nt: TGTGCCAGCAGTTTCGGGGGCGACTATGGCTACACCTTC; CDR3aa: CASSFGGDYGYTF
v_gene: TRBV5-1; d_gene: TRBD2; j_gene: TRBJ2-7; abundance: -; CDR3nt: TGCGCCAGCGCCTACGGCGGGAGGGCCTACGAGCAGTACTTC; CDR3aa: CASAYGGRAYEQYF
v_gene: TRBV27; d_gene: -; j_gene: TRBJ2-3; abundance: -; CDR3nt: TGTGCCAGCACTGGGCGTTTGTTGGCAGATACGCAGTATTTT; CDR3aa: CASTGRLLADTQYF
v_gene: TRBV2; d_gene: TRBD1; j_gene: TRBJ2-7; abundance: -; CDR3nt: TGTGCCAGCAGTGACGGCTTCGGGACAGGGCCCACCTACGAGCAGTACTTC; CDR3aa: CASSDGFGTGPTYEQYF
v_gene: TRBV11-2; d_gene: -; j_gene: TRBJ2-7; abundance: -; CDR3nt: TGTGCCAGCAGCTTAGCGGAGGGCAGGGTCCTTAACTACGAGCAGTACTTC; CDR3aa: CASSLAEGRVLNYEQYF
v_gene: TRBV19; d_gene: TRBD1; j_gene: TRBJ2-2; abundance: -; CDR3nt: TGTGCCAGTAGTATAGGACGGAGACAGGGTGGCGGGGAGCTGTTTTTT; CDR3aa: CASSIGRRQGGGELFF
v_gene: TRBV7-2; d_gene: -; j_gene: TRBJ2-2; abundance: -; CDR3nt: TGTGCCAGCAGCTTTGGGTGGGGCGGGGAGCTGTTTTTT; CDR3aa: CASSFGWGGELFF
v_gene: TRBV5-1; d_gene: -; j_gene: TRBJ2-7; abundance: -; CDR3nt: TGCGCCAGCAGCTTACTAGACTTCGGCTACGAGCAGTACTTC; CDR3aa: CASSLLDFGYEQYF
v_gene: TRBV2; d_gene: -; j_gene: TRBJ2-2; abundance: -; CDR3nt: TGTGCCAGCAGTGAACGGACAGTTAACACCGGGGAGCTGTTTTTT; CDR3aa: CASSERTVNTGELFF
v_gene: TRBV25-1; d_gene: -; j_gene: TRBJ1-1; abundance: -; CDR3nt: TGTGCCAGCAGTAACCTTGGGACGGGGAACACTGAAGCTTTCTTT; CDR3aa: CASSNLGTGNTEAFF
v_gene: TRBV7-7; d_gene: TRBD2; j_gene: TRBJ2-5; abundance: -; CDR3nt: TGTGCTAGCAGCTCTGGTGTGCTAGCGGGGAGCCAAGAGACCCAGTACTTC; CDR3aa: CASSSGVLAGSQETQYF
v_gene: TRBV7-9; d_gene: TRBD1; j_gene: TRBJ2-3; abundance: -; CDR3nt: TGTGCCAGCAGCAGCTGGGACAGTCCATTTTCTTTGGTTTTT; CDR3aa: CASSSWDSPFSLVF
v_gene: TRBV29-1; d_gene: -; j_gene: TRBJ1-2; abundance: -; CDR3nt: TGCATGGTCTGGGGGCTAGGCTATGGCTACACCTTC; CDR3aa: CMVWGLGYGYTF
v_gene: TRBV4-1; d_gene: -; j_gene: TRBJ2-7; abundance: -; CDR3nt: TGCGCCAGCAGCCAAGACCCAGAACGGGGATCCTACGAGCAGTACTTC; CDR3aa: CASSQDPERGSYEQYF
v_gene: TRBV9; d_gene: -; j_gene: TRBJ1-2; abundance: -; CDR3nt: TGTGCCAGCAGCGTAGAGGCCCAGCCTTACTATGGCTACACCTTC; CDR3aa: CASSVEAQPYYGYTF
v_gene: TRBV6-6; d_gene: -; j_gene: TRBJ2-7; abundance: few; CDR3nt: TGTGCCAGCAGTTCGACCGTTGGGACCTCCTACGAGCAGTACTTC; CDR3aa: CASSSTVGTSYEQYF
v_gene: TRBV19; d_gene: -; j_gene: TRBJ1-1; abundance: -; CDR3nt: TGTGCCAGTAACCTGGGCGAGAACACTGAAGCTTTCTTT; CDR3aa: CASNLGENTEAFF
v_gene: TRBV5-1; d_gene: -; j_gene: TRBJ2-7; abundance: few; CDR3nt: TGCGCCAGCAGCTTGGGTTCAGTTTCATCCTACGAGCAGTACTTC; CDR3aa: CASSLGSVSSYEQYF
v_gene: TRBV18; d_gene: TRBD2; j_gene: TRBJ2-2; abundance: -; CDR3nt: TGTGCCAGCTCGCCGGGACCGGGACTAGCGGGAGGATCCGGGGAGCTGTTTTTT; CDR3aa: CASSPGPGLAGGSGELFF
v_gene: TRBV6-6; d_gene: -; j_gene: TRBJ2-1; abundance: -; CDR3nt: TGTGCCAGCAGCCCTCCTAGGGGCTCCTACAATGAGCAGTTCTTC; CDR3aa: CASSPPRGSYNEQFF
v_gene: TRBV30; d_gene: -; j_gene: TRBJ1-2; abundance: -; CDR3nt: TGTGCCTGGAGGGCACAGGGATCCTATGGCTACACCTTC; CDR3aa: CAWRAQGSYGYTF
v_gene: TRBV4-1; d_gene: -; j_gene: TRBJ1-2; abundance: -; CDR3nt: TGCGCCAGCAGCCACTTGGGGGATTCTAACTATGGCTACACCTTC; CDR3aa: CASSHLGDSNYGYTF
v_gene: TRBV19; d_gene: -; j_gene: TRBJ2-2; abundance: few; CDR3nt: TGTGCCAGTAGTATTTCAGGGGCCCCCCTGAACACCGGGGAGCTGTTTTTT; CDR3aa: CASSISGAPLNTGELFF
v_gene: TRBV4-2; d_gene: TRBD2; j_gene: TRBJ2-7; abundance: -; CDR3nt: TGTGCCAGCAGCGAATCTAGCGGGAGGGCTCTTGAGCAGTACTTC; CDR3aa: CASSESSGRALEQYF
v_gene: TRBV2; d_gene: TRBD2; j_gene: TRBJ2-7; abundance: -; CDR3nt: TGTGCCAGCAGAGCCGGGACTAGCGGGGGGATGGAGTACTTC; CDR3aa: CASRAGTSGGMEYF
v_gene: TRBV6-1; d_gene: -; j_gene: TRBJ1-5; abundance: few; CDR3nt: TGTGCCAGCAGTGAAGCCCCACATCAGCCCCAGCATTTT; CDR3aa: CASSEAPHQPQHF